This TCR beta chain was captured in a study of blood T cell repertoires in COVID-19 (dated by TCRdb to 2018 to 2021). Context from the whole study: Samples covering the acute and convalescent phases of COVID-19 were provided by collaborators in the United States, Italy and Spain. A freely available public database, intended as a resource for researchers studying the immune response to SARS-CoV-2, is where the repertoires were released. The samples were drawn from two sources: the first 160 participants of the ongoing ImmuneRACE study, and fewer than 1,500 subjects contributed by 6 global collaborators. Where HLA class I and class II types were available, the types were taken from metadata supplied by the sample provider, not from assay-based typing. The prospective study material was composed of cDNA or gDNA derived from T cells, B-cell-depleted T cells, or PBMCs. A de-identified subject ID, COVID-19 status, age in years and sex were almost always included in the sample metadata. Deeply sampled blood TCRbeta repertoires from subjects exposed to, actively infected with, or recovered from COVID-19 were included in the dataset.

About this clone: The antigen this receptor binds is unknown. Per-nucleotide qualities are absent, and no much larger clonotype sits a single base away.

The full study reports these points: Clinical and demographic metadata were provided uncurated, with the amount varying by source and participant.

The immunoSEQ Assay, a bias-controlled multiplex PCR, was used to amplify TCRbeta CDR3 regions from genomic DNA. Concerning the study's data processing: The number of nucleated cells in each sample was estimated by amplification of reference gene primers within the assay. To quantify the absolute abundance of each unique TCRbeta CDR3 rearrangement, sequence reads were collapsed and filtered. Productive Simpson clonality was computed per sample as the square root of Simpson's diversity index over productive rearrangements. TCRdb took this table from immuneACCESS and kept in-frame rearrangements with V and J called. Such tables lack part of the clones; where checked against another copy, unresolved V genes explain under half of the gap, and the rest is unexplained. V and J calls and clone size follow that table, whereas D and trimming were derived from the DNA. This sample has fewer than 200,000 clones in its table, and roughly 89% of those were observed once. Less than 3.5% of the sample belongs to the ten largest clones.

V was cut back by 6 bases and J by 5 bases, leaving a gap of 9 bases between them. The germline V gene gives CDR1 as MRHNA and CDR2 as SNTAGT. The CDR3 runs 12 residues from the cysteine to the phenylalanine. The DNA shown is the 36-base CDR3, in frame from base 1. Enrolling through a virtual design, the prospective study's participants ranged in age from roughly 18 to 100 years and lived across approximately 25 United States geographic areas. In the prospective study, cohorts were assigned on the basis of participant-reported clinical history obtained from a screening survey and a study questionnaire. Exposed participants had been in contact with someone with a PCR-confirmed or clinician-diagnosed COVID-19 case within 2 weeks of study entry. Each participant in the prospective study had whole blood, serum and a nasopharyngeal or oropharyngeal swab collected by mobile phlebotomists. Additional blood draws and questionnaires over an approximately 2-month period could optionally be provided by prospective study participants. Before DNA extraction, prospective study blood samples were shipped either frozen or at room temperature.

The specimen was PBMCs or T cells enriched from blood (not recorded which). The V and J segments used are TRBV6-4 and TRBJ2-3, with the D gene uncertain. The clonotype originates from a woman aged 25 to 39 who had been exposed to COVID-19. In nucleotides, the sequence is TGTGCCAGCAGCCAACCCGGAGATACGCAGTATTTT. Protein translation: CASSQPGDTQYF.